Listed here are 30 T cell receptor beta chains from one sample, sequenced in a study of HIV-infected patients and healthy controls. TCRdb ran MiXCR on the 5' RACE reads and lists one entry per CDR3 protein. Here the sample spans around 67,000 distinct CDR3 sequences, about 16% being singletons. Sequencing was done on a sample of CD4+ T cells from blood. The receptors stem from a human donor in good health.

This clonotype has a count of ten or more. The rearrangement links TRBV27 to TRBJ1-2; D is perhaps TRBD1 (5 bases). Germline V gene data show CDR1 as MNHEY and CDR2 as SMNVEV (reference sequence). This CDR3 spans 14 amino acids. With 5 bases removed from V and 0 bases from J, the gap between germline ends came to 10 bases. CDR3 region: CASSQGRTNYGYTF. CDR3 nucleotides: TGTGCCAGCAGTCAGGGTCGAACTAACTATGGCTACACCTTC.

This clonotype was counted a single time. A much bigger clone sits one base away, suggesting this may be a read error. The CDR3 DNA is TGTGCCAGCAGTTTCTACCCCTCAAGCGGGAGCTCCTACAATGAGCAGTTCTTC. Its translation is CASSFYPSSGSSYNEQFF. The chain couples TRBV28 to TRBJ2-1; the match to TRBD2 covers 8 bases. The V segment lost 3 bases and the J segment 0 bases; nucleotides outside the gene matches: 10. Germline V gives CDR1 MDHEN, CDR2 SYDVKM. The CDR3 has 18 residues.

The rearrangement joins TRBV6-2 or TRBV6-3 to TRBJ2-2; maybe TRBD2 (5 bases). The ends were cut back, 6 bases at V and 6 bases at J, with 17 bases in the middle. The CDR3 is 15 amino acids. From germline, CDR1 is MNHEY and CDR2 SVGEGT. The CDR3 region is CASRSGGPGSGELFF. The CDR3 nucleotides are TGTGCCAGCAGGTCAGGAGGACCGGGGTCCGGGGAGCTGTTTTTT.

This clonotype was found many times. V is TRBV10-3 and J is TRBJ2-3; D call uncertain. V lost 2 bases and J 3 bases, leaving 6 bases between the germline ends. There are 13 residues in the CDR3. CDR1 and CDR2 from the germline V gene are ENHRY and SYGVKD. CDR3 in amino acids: CAISEGRTDTQYF. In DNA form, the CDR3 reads TGTGCCATCAGTGAGGGACGGACAGATACGCAGTATTTT.

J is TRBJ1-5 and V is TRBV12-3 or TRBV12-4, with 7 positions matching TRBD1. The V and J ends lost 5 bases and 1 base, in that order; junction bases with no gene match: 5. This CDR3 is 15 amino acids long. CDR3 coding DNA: TGTGCCAGCAGTCCACAGGGGCTAAGCAATCAGCCCCAGCATTTT. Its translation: CASSPQGLSNQPQHF.

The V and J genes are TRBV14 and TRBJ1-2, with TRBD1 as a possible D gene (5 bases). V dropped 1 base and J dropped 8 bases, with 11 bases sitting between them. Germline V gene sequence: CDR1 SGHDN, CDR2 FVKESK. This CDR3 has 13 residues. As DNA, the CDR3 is TGTGCCAGCAGCCAAGTTCGGGGGATGGGCTACACCTTC. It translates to CASSQVRGMGYTF.

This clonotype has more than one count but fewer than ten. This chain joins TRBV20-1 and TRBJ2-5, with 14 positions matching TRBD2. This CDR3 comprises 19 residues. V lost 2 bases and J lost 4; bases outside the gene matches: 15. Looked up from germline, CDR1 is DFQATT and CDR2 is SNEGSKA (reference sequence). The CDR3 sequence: CSARPLTSGRASYGETQYF. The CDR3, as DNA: TGCAGTGCTAGACCTTTGACTAGCGGGAGGGCTTCGTACGGAGAGACCCAGTACTTC.

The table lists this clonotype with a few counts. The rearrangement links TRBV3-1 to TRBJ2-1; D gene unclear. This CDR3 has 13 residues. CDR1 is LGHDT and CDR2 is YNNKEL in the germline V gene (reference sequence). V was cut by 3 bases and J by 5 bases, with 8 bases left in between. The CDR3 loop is CASSHGLDNEQFF. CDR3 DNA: TGTGCCAGCAGCCATGGCCTAGACAATGAGCAGTTCTTC.

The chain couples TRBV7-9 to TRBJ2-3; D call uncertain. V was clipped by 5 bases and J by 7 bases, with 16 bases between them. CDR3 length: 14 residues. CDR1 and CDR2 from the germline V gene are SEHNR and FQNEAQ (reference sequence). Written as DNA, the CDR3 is TGTGCCAGCAGCCCCCGCGCCCCAGCATATACGCAGTATTTT. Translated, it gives CASSPRAPAYTQYF.

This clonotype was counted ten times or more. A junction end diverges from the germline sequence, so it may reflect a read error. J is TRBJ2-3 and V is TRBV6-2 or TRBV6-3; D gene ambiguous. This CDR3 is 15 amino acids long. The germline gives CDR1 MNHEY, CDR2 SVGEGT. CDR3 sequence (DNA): TGTGCCAGCAGCTACTTAGGGTCCGGCACAGATACGCAGTATTTT. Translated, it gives CASSYLGSGTDTQYF.

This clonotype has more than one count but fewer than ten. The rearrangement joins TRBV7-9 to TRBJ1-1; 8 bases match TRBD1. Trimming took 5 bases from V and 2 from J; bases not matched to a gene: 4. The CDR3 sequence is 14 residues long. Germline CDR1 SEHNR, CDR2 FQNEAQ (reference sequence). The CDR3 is CASSRGQGNTEAFF. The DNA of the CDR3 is TGTGCCAGCAGCCGTGGACAGGGAAACACTGAAGCTTTCTTT. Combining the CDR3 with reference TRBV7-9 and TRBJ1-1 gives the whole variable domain DTGVSQNPRHKITKRGQNVTFRCDPISEHNRLYWYRQTLGQGPEFLTYFQNEAQLEKSRLLSDRFSAERPKGSFSTLEIQRTEQGDSAMYLCASSRGQGNTEAFFGQGTRLTVV.

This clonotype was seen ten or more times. CDR3 bases: TGTGCCAGCAGACGAGGCGCCCAAGAGCAGTTCTTC. It encodes CASRRGAQEQFF. V is TRBV7-2 and J is TRBJ2-1, with D uncertain. There are 12 residues in the CDR3. Germline-derived CDR1 and CDR2 are SGHTA and FQGNSA. V dropped 6 bases and J dropped 10 bases, with 13 bases sitting between them.

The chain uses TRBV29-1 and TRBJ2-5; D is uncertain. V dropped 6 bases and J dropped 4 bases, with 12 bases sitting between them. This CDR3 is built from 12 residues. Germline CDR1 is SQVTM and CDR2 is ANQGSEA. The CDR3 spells CSVELGGETQYF. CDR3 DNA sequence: TGCAGCGTGGAGTTGGGTGGAGAGACCCAGTACTTC.

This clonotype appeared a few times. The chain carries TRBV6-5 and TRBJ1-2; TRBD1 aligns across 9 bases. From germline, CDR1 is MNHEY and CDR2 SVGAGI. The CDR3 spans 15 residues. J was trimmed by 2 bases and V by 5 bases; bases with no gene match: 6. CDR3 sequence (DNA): TGTGCCAGCAGTGGAACCGGGACAGGGAACTATGGCTACACCTTC. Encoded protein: CASSGTGTGNYGYTF.

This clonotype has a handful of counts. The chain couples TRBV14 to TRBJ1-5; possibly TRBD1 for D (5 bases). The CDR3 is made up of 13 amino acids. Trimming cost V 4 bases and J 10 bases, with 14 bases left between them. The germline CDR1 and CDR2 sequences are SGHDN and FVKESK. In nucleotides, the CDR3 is TGTGCCAGCAGCCCGGGACTGGGAAGACCCCAGCATTTT. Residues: CASSPGLGRPQHF.

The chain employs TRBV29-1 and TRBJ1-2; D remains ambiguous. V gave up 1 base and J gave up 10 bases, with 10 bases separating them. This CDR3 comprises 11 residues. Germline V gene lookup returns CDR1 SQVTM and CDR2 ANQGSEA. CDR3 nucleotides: TGCAGCGTTGAAGTGGCCAGTATCTACACCTTC. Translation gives CSVEVASIYTF.

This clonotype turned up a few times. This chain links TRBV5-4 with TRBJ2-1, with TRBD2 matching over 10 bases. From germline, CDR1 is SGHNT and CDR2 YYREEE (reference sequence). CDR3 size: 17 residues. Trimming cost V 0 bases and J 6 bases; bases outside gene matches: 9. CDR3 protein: CASSLAWLAGGTNEQFF. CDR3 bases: TGTGCCAGCAGCTTGGCCTGGTTAGCGGGGGGTACCAATGAGCAGTTCTTC.

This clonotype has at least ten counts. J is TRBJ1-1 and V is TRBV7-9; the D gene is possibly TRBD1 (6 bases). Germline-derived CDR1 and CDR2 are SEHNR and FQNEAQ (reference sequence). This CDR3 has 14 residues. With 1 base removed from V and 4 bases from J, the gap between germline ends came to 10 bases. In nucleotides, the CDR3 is TGTGCCAGCAGCTTAGTAGAGGGGGTCACTGAAGCTTTCTTT. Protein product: CASSLVEGVTEAFF.

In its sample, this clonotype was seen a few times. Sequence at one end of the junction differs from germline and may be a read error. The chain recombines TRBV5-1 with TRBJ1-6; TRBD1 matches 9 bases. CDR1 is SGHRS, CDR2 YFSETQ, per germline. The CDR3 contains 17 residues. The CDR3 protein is CASSLEGQGSHNSPLHF. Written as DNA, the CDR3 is TGCGCCAGCAGCTTGGAGGGACAGGGCTCCCATAATTCACCCCTCCACTTT.

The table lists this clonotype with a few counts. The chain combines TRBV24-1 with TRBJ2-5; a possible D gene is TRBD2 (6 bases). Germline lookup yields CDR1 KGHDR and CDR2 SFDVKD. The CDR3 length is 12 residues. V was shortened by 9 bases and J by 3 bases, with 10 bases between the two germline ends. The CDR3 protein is CATWASEETQYF. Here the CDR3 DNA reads TGTGCCACCTGGGCTAGCGAAGAGACCCAGTACTTC.

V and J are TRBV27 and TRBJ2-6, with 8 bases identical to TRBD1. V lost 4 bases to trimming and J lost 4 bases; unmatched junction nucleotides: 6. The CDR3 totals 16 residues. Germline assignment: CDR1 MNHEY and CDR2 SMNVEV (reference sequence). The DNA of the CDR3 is TGTGCCAGCAGTTGGACAGGGATAATCGGGGCCAACGTCCTGACTTTC. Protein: CASSWTGIIGANVLTF.

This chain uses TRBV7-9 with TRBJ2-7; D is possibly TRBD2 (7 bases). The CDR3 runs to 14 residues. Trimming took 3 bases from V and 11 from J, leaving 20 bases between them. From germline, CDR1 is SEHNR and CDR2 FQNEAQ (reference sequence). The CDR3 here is CASSLAEGGGPEYF. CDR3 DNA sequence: TGTGCCAGCAGCTTGGCGGAGGGGGGGGGCCCCGAGTACTTC.

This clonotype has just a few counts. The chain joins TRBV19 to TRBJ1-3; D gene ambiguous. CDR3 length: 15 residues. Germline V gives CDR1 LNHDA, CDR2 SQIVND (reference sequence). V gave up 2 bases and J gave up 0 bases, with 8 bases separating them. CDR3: CASSIQDHSGNTIYF. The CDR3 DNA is TGTGCCAGTAGTATACAAGACCACTCTGGAAACACCATATATTTT.

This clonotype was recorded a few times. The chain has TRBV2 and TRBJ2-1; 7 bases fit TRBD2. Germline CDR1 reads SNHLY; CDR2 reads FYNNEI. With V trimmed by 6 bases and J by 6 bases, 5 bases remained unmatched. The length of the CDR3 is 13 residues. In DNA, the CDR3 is TGTGCCAGCAGAGCGGGACTCCTCAATGAGCAGTTCTTC. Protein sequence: CASRAGLLNEQFF. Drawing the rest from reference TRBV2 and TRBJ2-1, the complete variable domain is EPEVTQTPSHQVTQMGQEVILRCVPISNHLYFYWYRQILGQKVEFLVSFYNNEISEKSEIFDDQFSVERPDGSNFTLKIRSTKLEDSAMYFCASRAGLLNEQFFGPGTRLTVL.

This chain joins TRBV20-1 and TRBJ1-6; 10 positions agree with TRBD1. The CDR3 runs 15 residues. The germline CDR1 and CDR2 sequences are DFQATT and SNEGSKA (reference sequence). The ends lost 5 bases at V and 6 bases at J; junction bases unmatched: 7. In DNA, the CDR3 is TGCAGTGCTCCTAGACAGGGGGCGCCTAATTCACCCCTCCACTTT. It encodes CSAPRQGAPNSPLHF.

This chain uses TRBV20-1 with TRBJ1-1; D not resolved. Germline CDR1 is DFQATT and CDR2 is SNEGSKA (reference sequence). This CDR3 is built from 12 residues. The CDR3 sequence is CTAARGLGEAFF. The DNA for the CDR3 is TGCACCGCCGCACGGGGTCTCGGTGAAGCTTTCTTT.

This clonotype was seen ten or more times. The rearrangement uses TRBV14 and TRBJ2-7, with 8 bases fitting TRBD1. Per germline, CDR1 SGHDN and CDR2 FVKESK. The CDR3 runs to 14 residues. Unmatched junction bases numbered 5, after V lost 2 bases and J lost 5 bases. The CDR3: CASSQWDRRHEQYF. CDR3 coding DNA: TGTGCCAGCAGCCAATGGGACAGGCGGCACGAGCAGTACTTC. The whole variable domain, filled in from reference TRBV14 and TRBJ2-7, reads EAGVTQFPSHSVIEKGQTVTLRCDPISGHDNLYWYRRVMGKEIKFLLHFVKESKQDESGMPNNRFLAERTGGTYSTLKVQPAELEDSGVYFCASSQWDRRHEQYFGPGTRLTVT.

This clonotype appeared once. CDR3 sequence reads: CASSVVSATEAFF. Written as DNA, the CDR3 is TGTGCCAGCAGCGTAGTATCTGCGACTGAAGCTTTCTTT. The V and J genes are TRBV9 and TRBJ1-1; no firm D call. From germline, CDR1 is SGDLS and CDR2 YYNGEE. The CDR3 spans 13 residues. V lost 0 bases, J lost 5 bases, and 8 bases lay in between.

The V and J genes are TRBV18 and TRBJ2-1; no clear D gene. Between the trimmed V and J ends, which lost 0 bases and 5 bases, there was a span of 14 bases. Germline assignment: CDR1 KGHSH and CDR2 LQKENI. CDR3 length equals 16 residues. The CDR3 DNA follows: TGTGCCAGCTCACCACCGGAAACACTTAGCAACAATGAGCAGTTCTTC. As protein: CASSPPETLSNNEQFF.

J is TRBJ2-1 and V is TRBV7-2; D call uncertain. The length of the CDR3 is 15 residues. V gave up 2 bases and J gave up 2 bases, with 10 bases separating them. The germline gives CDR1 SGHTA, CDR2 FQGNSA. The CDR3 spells CASSLTPEPYNEQFF. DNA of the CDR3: TGTGCCAGCAGCTTAACTCCCGAACCCTACAATGAGCAGTTCTTC. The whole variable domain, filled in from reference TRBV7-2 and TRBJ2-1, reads GAGVSQSPSNKVTEKGKDVELRCDPISGHTALYWYRQSLGQGLEFLIYFQGNSAPDKSGLPSDRFSAERTGGSVSTLTIQRTQQEDSAVYLCASSLTPEPYNEQFFGPGTRLTVL.